A selection of T cell receptor beta chains follows, all from one sample in a study of blood T cell repertoires in COVID-19. Here immunoSEQ multiplex PCR was the method, and the copy in TCRdb shows in-frame clones only, minus some. The profile shows some 200,000 clones, approximately 85% of them singletons. Sequencing used peripheral blood. The receptors shown here come from a woman older than 75 with acute or convalescent COVID-19. CDR3s include the opening cysteine and the closing phenylalanine or tryptophan. The D gene is left open where the match is weak. Only part of the rows carry a size: once, few, many, or a class if the clone is expanded.

d_call,v_call,j_call,cdr3_length,clone_size,cdr3_aa,cdr3_nt
-,TRBV15,TRBJ2-1,15,-,CATSRDMRTLNEQFF,TGTGCCACCAGCAGAGATATGCGGACTCTCAATGAGCAGTTCTTC
-,TRBV11-2,TRBJ2-5,16,-,CASSLGSRGIQETQYF,TGTGCCAGCAGCCTGGGATCTCGAGGGATCCAAGAGACCCAATACTTC
-,TRBV3-1/TRBV3-2,TRBJ2-1,15,-,CASSHHSGRDNEQFF,TGTGCCAGCAGCCACCATAGCGGCAGGGACAATGAGCAGTTCTTC
TRBD2,TRBV11-2,TRBJ2-1,15,few,CASRLAGGHYNEQFF,TGTGCCAGCAGATTAGCGGGGGGCCACTACAATGAGCAGTTCTTC
TRBD2,TRBV24-1,TRBJ2-5,16,-,CATSDHGTSGKETQYF,TGTGCCACCAGTGATCACGGGACTAGCGGAAAAGAGACCCAGTACTTC
TRBD2,TRBV2,TRBJ2-7,15,-,CASSLTSGRAYEQYF,TGTGCCAGCAGTCTTACTAGCGGGAGGGCCTACGAGCAGTACTTC
TRBD1,TRBV5-6,TRBJ1-6,16,-,CASSSGQGTYNSPLHF,TGTGCCAGCAGCTCGGGACAGGGAACCTATAATTCACCCCTCCACTTT
-,TRBV6-5,TRBJ1-5,14,-,CASSMTDSNQPQHF,TGTGCCAGCAGTATGACAGACAGCAATCAGCCCCAGCATTTT
-,TRBV18,TRBJ2-6,17,-,CASSPRVSSSGANVLTF,TGTGCCAGCTCACCTCGGGTGTCATCCTCTGGGGCCAACGTCCTGACTTTC
TRBD2,TRBV19,TRBJ2-7,14,-,CASSSSGGPYEQYF,TGTGCCAGTAGTTCTAGCGGGGGGCCCTACGAGCAGTACTTC
TRBD2,TRBV6-5,TRBJ2-1,13,-,CASGREGRNEQFF,TGTGCCAGCGGGCGGGAGGGCCGCAATGAGCAGTTCTTC
-,TRBV10-3,TRBJ1-6,12,-,CAISVGESPLHF,TGTGCCATCAGTGTCGGGGAGTCACCCCTCCACTTT
TRBD1,TRBV6-5,TRBJ1-1,13,-,CASSWTGLTEAFF,TGTGCCAGCAGTTGGACAGGGTTAACTGAAGCTTTCTTT
TRBD1,TRBV2,TRBJ1-1,19,once,CASGVQGAGFFSLNTEAFF,TGTGCCAGCGGAGTACAGGGGGCAGGTTTCTTTTCTCTGAACACTGAAGCTTTCTTT
TRBD2,TRBV6-5,TRBJ2-1,14,-,CASRSSGGATEQFF,TGTGCCAGCAGATCTAGCGGGGGGGCCACTGAGCAGTTCTTC
TRBD1,TRBV18,TRBJ1-4,15,-,CASSEGQQSNEKLFF,TGTGCCAGCTCGGAGGGACAGCAGTCTAATGAAAAACTGTTTTTT
-,TRBV4-1,TRBJ2-3,16,-,CASRSAEGYLTDTQYF,TGCGCCAGCCGATCGGCGGAGGGTTATCTCACAGATACGCAGTATTTT
TRBD1,TRBV29-1,TRBJ1-5,15,-,CSVSDPGQGNQPQHF,TGCAGCGTTTCCGACCCGGGACAGGGCAATCAGCCCCAGCATTTT
-,TRBV3-1/TRBV3-2,TRBJ1-5,15,-,CASSQDSRVGQPQHF,TGTGCCAGCAGCCAAGATTCCAGGGTTGGTCAGCCCCAGCATTTT
-,TRBV4-1,TRBJ2-7,16,-,CASSRGVQQSSYEQYF,TGCGCCAGCAGCCGTGGAGTCCAGCAAAGCTCCTACGAGCAGTACTTC
-,TRBV6-5,TRBJ1-1,15,-,CASSYSGLSQTEAFF,TGTGCCAGCAGTTACTCGGGCCTCTCTCAAACTGAAGCTTTCTTT
TRBD1,TRBV3-1/TRBV3-2,TRBJ2-7,16,-,CASSQVGTVRTYEQYF,TGTGCCAGCAGCCAAGTGGGGACAGTGAGAACCTACGAGCAGTACTTC
-,TRBV5-4,TRBJ2-7,13,-,CASRSDTTYEQYF,TGTGCCAGCAGATCCGACACAACCTACGAGCAGTACTTC
-,TRBV27,TRBJ1-5,17,few,CASGYNRVSNSNQPQHF,TGTGCCAGCGGCTACAACAGGGTGAGTAATAGCAATCAGCCCCAGCATTTT
TRBD1,TRBV18,TRBJ1-2,15,-,CASSPTGTGAYGYTF,TGTGCCAGCTCACCGACTGGGACAGGTGCCTATGGCTACACCTTC
-,TRBV9,TRBJ2-2,16,once,CASSVGHRMNTGELFF,TGTGCCAGCAGCGTAGGCCACAGAATGAACACCGGGGAGCTGTTTTTT
TRBD1,TRBV27,TRBJ1-2,15,-,CASSSNLGGSGGYTF,TGTGCCAGCAGTTCCAACCTAGGGGGCTCGGGTGGCTACACCTTC
-,TRBV24-1,TRBJ2-4,14,-,CATSEGDSKNIQYF,TGTGCCACCAGTGAAGGCGACAGCAAAAACATTCAGTACTTC
TRBD2,TRBV4-1,TRBJ2-7,17,-,CASSQLAGFPLSYEQYF,TGCGCCAGCAGCCAACTAGCGGGATTTCCCCTCTCCTACGAGCAGTACTTC
TRBD1,TRBV5-1,TRBJ1-2,14,-,CASSPGQGGYGYTF,TGCGCCAGCAGCCCGGGCCAGGGGGGCTATGGCTACACCTTC
TRBD2,TRBV2,TRBJ2-3,15,-,CASSAAGGLTDTQYF,TGTGCCAGCAGTGCGGCGGGGGGGCTCACAGATACGCAGTATTTT
-,TRBV6-5,TRBJ1-1,15,-,CASSYSRGKGTEAFF,TGTGCCAGCAGTTACTCGCGGGGAAAGGGCACTGAAGCTTTCTTT
-,TRBV5-1,TRBJ2-7,14,-,CASSSVFETSEQYF,TGCGCCAGCAGCTCCGTGTTCGAGACATCCGAGCAGTACTTC
-,TRBV27,TRBJ1-1,14,-,CASSSWTANTEAFF,TGTGCCAGCAGTTCCTGGACAGCGAACACTGAAGCTTTCTTT
TRBD2,TRBV5-1,TRBJ2-3,17,-,CASSLEGLAGRTDTQYF,TGCGCCAGCAGCTTGGAGGGACTAGCGGGCCGCACAGATACGCAGTATTTT